This is a list of T cell receptor beta chains from one sample in a study of blood T cell repertoires in COVID-19. The repertoire was sequenced with immunoSEQ multiplex PCR; TCRdb's copy has only in-frame clones and lacks some. This sample carries approximately 48,000 clones, 85% to 90% of them seen once, and the ten largest clones take about 6.8%. Source material: peripheral blood. The receptors originated from a man aged 55 to 70 with acute or convalescent COVID-19. Both conserved end residues are part of each CDR3. D genes are given only for firm matches. Size is stated for part of the rows, as once, few or many counts, or as a class when the clone is expanded.

>TRBJ1-1|NA|TRBV7-8|NA
CASSLDSGVNTEAFF
TGTGCCAGCAGCTTAGATTCAGGGGTGAACACTGAAGCTTTCTTT
>TRBJ1-1|NA|TRBV11-2|NA
CASSWVRTPKDTEAFF
TGTGCCAGCAGCTGGGTAAGGACTCCTAAGGACACTGAAGCTTTCTTT
>TRBJ2-1|TRBD2|TRBV25-1|few
CASSDLGGGTPYNEQFF
TGTGCCAGCAGTGATCTTGGGGGGGGGACCCCCTACAATGAGCAGTTCTTC
>TRBJ2-4|NA|TRBV27|NA
CASSLLGAQNIQYF
TGTGCCAGCAGTTTATTAGGGGCGCAAAACATTCAGTACTTC
>TRBJ2-5|TRBD2|TRBV29-1|once
CSVDGLARGQETQYF
TGCAGCGTAGACGGACTAGCGAGGGGGCAAGAGACCCAGTACTTC
>TRBJ2-1|NA|TRBV6-5|once
CASSAGYNEQFF
TGTGCCAGCAGCGCAGGGTACAATGAGCAGTTCTTC
>TRBJ2-1|TRBD1|TRBV28|NA
CASSFRWTGGDNEQFF
TGTGCCAGCAGTTTTCGATGGACAGGGGGTGACAATGAGCAGTTCTTC
>TRBJ2-3|NA|TRBV7-3|NA
CASSLTPPGSGDSDTQYF
TGTGCCAGCAGCTTAACCCCCCCGGGGTCAGGGGATTCAGATACGCAGTATTTT
>TRBJ2-7|TRBD1|TRBV24-1|NA
CATSEGRGRINEQYF
TGTGCCACCAGTGAGGGCAGGGGGCGGATCAACGAGCAGTACTTC
>TRBJ1-3|NA|TRBV3-1/TRBV3-2|NA
CASSREGAGNTIYF
TGTGCCAGCAGCCGGGAGGGGGCTGGAAACACCATATATTTT
>TRBJ2-1|NA|TRBV5-1|NA
CASRKGGFYNEQFF
TGCGCCAGCAGAAAAGGGGGATTCTACAATGAGCAGTTCTTC
>TRBJ2-1|TRBD2|TRBV5-1|NA
CASKWLAGADEQFF
TGCGCCAGCAAGTGGCTAGCGGGAGCAGATGAGCAGTTCTTC
>TRBJ2-7|NA|TRBV27|once
CASSLGALQVYEQYF
TGTGCCAGCAGTTTAGGTGCCTTACAAGTATACGAGCAGTACTTC
>TRBJ2-3|TRBD2|TRBV10-1|NA
CASSVSSGGSTDTQYF
TGCGCCAGCAGCGTCTCTAGCGGGGGAAGCACAGATACGCAGTATTTT
>TRBJ2-3|TRBD1|TRBV28|NA
CASRPTGGTDTQYF
TGTGCCAGCAGGCCGACAGGGGGCACAGATACGCAGTATTTT
>TRBJ1-1|NA|TRBV6-5|NA
CASRPTGTGTEAFF
TGTGCCAGCAGACCAACAGGGACCGGGACTGAAGCTTTCTTT
>TRBJ2-7|NA|TRBV5-5|NA
CASSLLAEGIHEQYF
TGTGCCAGCAGCTTGTTAGCGGAGGGGATCCACGAGCAGTACTTC
>TRBJ1-1|NA|TRBV6-1|once
CASSELGADTEAFF
TGTGCCAGCAGTGAATTGGGGGCGGACACTGAAGCTTTCTTT
>TRBJ2-2|NA|TRBV10-1|few
CASSRDTGELFF
TGCGCCAGCAGTCGAGATACCGGGGAGCTGTTTTTT
>TRBJ2-1|TRBD2|TRBV6-1|once
CASSERDPSGYYNEQFF
TGTGCCAGCAGTGAAAGGGACCCTAGCGGGTACTACAATGAGCAGTTCTTC
>TRBJ2-2|NA|TRBV5-1|NA
CASSLGGSNTGELFF
TGCGCCAGCAGCTTGGGAGGCTCCAACACCGGGGAGCTGTTTTTT
>TRBJ1-1|TRBD1|TRBV5-4|NA
CASSEFGTGHTEAFF
TGTGCCAGCAGCGAGTTCGGGACAGGGCATACTGAAGCTTTCTTT
>TRBJ1-6|TRBD1|TRBV4-2|NA
CASSQDRDRGSPLHF
TGTGCCAGCAGCCAAGATAGGGACAGGGGTTCACCCCTCCACTTT
>TRBJ2-1|TRBD1|TRBV2|NA
CASSGWGQPAFF
TGTGCCAGCAGTGGGTGGGGACAGCCCGCGTTCTTC
>TRBJ2-7|TRBD2|TRBV2|NA
CASKLGLGYEQYF
TGTGCCAGTAAATTAGGACTAGGGTACGAGCAGTACTTC
>TRBJ1-1|NA|TRBV5-1|NA
CASSLDAGLNTEAFF
TGCGCCAGCAGCTTGGATGCAGGGCTGAACACTGAAGCTTTCTTT
>TRBJ2-5|TRBD2|TRBV5-1|once
CASNSGLAGPETQYF
TGCGCCAGCAACTCTGGACTAGCGGGCCCGGAGACCCAGTACTTC
>TRBJ2-3|TRBD2|TRBV2|NA
CASKEGLAGGRNTQYF
TGTGCCAGCAAAGAGGGACTAGCGGGAGGGAGGAATACGCAGTATTTT
>TRBJ1-1|NA|TRBV29-1|NA
CSASPTGNTEAFF
TGCAGCGCGTCACCCACAGGGAACACTGAAGCTTTCTTT
>TRBJ2-5|TRBD2|TRBV7-3|NA
CASSWGLAGETQYF
TGTGCCAGCAGCTGGGGACTAGCGGGAGAGACCCAGTACTTC
>TRBJ2-1|TRBD2|TRBV19|NA
CASSIGSGARSYNEQFF
TGTGCCAGTAGTATAGGTAGCGGGGCCCGCTCCTACAATGAGCAGTTCTTC
>TRBJ1-4|NA|TRBV5-4|NA
CASSTVRGAGKEKLFF
TGTGCCAGCAGCACGGTACGGGGCGCGGGGAAAGAAAAACTGTTTTTT
>TRBJ2-5|TRBD1|TRBV28|NA
CASTDRGLRETQYF
TGTGCCAGCACGGACAGGGGGTTGCGCGAGACCCAGTACTTC
>TRBJ1-1|NA|TRBV3-1/TRBV3-2|NA
CASSQVYTQDAAFF
TGTGCCAGCAGCCAAGTGTACACTCAGGATGCGGCTTTCTTT
>TRBJ1-1|NA|TRBV19|NA
CASIYGNTEAFF
TGTGCCAGTATTTACGGGAACACTGAAGCTTTCTTT
>TRBJ2-1|NA|TRBV20-1|once
CSGRSGNEQFF
TGCAGCGGGAGAAGCGGCAATGAGCAGTTCTTC
>TRBJ2-4|TRBD1|TRBV2|NA
CASWGQSVEKYF
TGTGCCAGCTGGGGACAGAGCGTAGAGAAGTACTTC
>TRBJ2-2|NA|TRBV18|once
CASSPFFLGGAGELFF
TGTGCCAGCTCACCATTCTTTCTAGGGGGAGCCGGGGAGCTGTTTTTT
>TRBJ2-3|NA|TRBV12-3/TRBV12-4|once
CASSLRGTDTQYF
TGTGCCAGCAGCCTGAGGGGCACAGATACGCAGTATTTT
>TRBJ2-1|TRBD1|TRBV11-2|NA
CASSSRQGAFEQFF
TGTGCCAGCAGCTCCAGACAGGGGGCTTTTGAGCAGTTCTTC
>TRBJ2-3|NA|TRBV20-1|NA
CSALGDTQYF
TGCAGTGCCCTCGGGGATACGCAGTATTTT
>TRBJ2-3|NA|TRBV7-2|NA
CASSLGTGITDTQYF
TGTGCCAGCAGCTTAGGGACGGGGATCACAGATACGCAGTATTTT
>TRBJ1-5|NA|TRBV28|once
CASSLNVDQPQHF
TGTGCCAGCAGTTTAAACGTAGATCAGCCCCAGCATTTT
>TRBJ1-5|NA|TRBV15|NA
CATSRVLSGERQPQHF
TGTGCCACCAGCAGAGTCCTCTCGGGGGAGCGGCAGCCCCAGCATTTT
>TRBJ1-1|NA|TRBV18|NA
CASSPSGGARTEAFF
TGTGCCAGCTCACCGTCGGGGGGGGCGAGGACTGAAGCTTTCTTT
>TRBJ2-5|TRBD2|TRBV25-1|once
CASSEGGGAKETQYF
TGTGCCAGCAGTGAAGGGGGGGGTGCCAAAGAGACCCAGTACTTC
>TRBJ2-2|NA|TRBV28|NA
CASSLVVPNTGELFF
TGTGCCAGCAGTTTAGTAGTCCCGAACACCGGGGAGCTGTTTTTT
>TRBJ2-7|NA|TRBV28|NA
CASSLRAREQYF
TGTGCCAGCAGTTTGCGCGCGAGGGAGCAGTACTTC
>TRBJ2-3|NA|TRBV30|NA
CAWSVWTSTDTQYF
TGTGCCTGGAGTGTATGGACTAGCACAGATACGCAGTATTTT
>TRBJ2-2|NA|TRBV5-1|NA
CASSLALDSTGELFF
TGCGCCAGCAGCTTGGCCCTGGACAGCACCGGGGAGCTGTTTTTT
>TRBJ1-5|TRBD1|TRBV19|NA
CASGQGTQPQHF
TGTGCCAGTGGACAGGGCACGCAGCCCCAGCATTTT
>TRBJ1-6|TRBD1|TRBV6-5|NA
CASRAPKTGGSPLHF
TGTGCCAGCAGGGCCCCCAAGACAGGGGGCTCACCCCTCCACTTT
>TRBJ1-2|TRBD1|TRBV12-3/TRBV12-4|NA
CASSPQGARTYTF
TGTGCCAGCAGTCCTCAGGGGGCTAGGACCTACACCTTC